Shown below are 13 T cell receptor beta chains from a single sample sequenced in a study of cytomegalovirus exposure and HLA in healthy donors. Assay used: immunoSEQ multiplex PCR; TCRdb lists only in-frame clones, some missing. The profile shows 190,000 or so clones, approximately 82% of them singletons. Sequenced sample: PBMCs. The receptor set was obtained from a woman aged 30 to 39 in good health and CMV-seropositive.

This chain uses TRBV11-3 with TRBJ2-7; D gene uncertain. The V end was cut by 0 bases, the J end by 6 bases, with 9 bases between. The germline gives CDR1 SGHNT, CDR2 YENEEA. The CDR3 is 13 amino acids. DNA for the CDR3: TGTGCCAGCAGCTTAGAGGCGGTTACCGAGCAGTACTTC. As protein: CASSLEAVTEQYF.

This chain uses TRBV29-1 with TRBJ1-1; maybe TRBD1 (6 bases). There are 13 residues in the CDR3. Trimming pared 4 bases from V and 5 bases from J, leaving 14 bases between. Germline V gives CDR1 SQVTM, CDR2 ANQGSEA. This CDR3 is CSVAEGGTTEAFF. The CDR3 DNA sequence: TGCAGCGTTGCAGAGGGGGGGACGACTGAAGCTTTCTTT.

The rearrangement joins TRBV6-5 to TRBJ1-2; no firm D call. V was clipped by 0 bases and J by 0 bases, with 8 bases between them. The CDR3 has 15 residues. Germline values: CDR1 MNHEY, CDR2 SVGAGI. The CDR3 here is CASSYSALANYGYTF. In nucleotides, the CDR3 is TGTGCCAGCAGTTACTCGGCTCTAGCTAACTATGGCTACACCTTC.

The rearrangement links TRBV28 to TRBJ2-1, with unresolved D. The V end lost 8 bases, the J end lost 12 bases, and 14 bases lay between the germline ends. The length of the CDR3 is 11 residues. The germline V gene encodes CDR1 MDHEN and CDR2 SYDVKM. The chain's CDR3 is CASGGAIGQFF. The DNA for the CDR3 is TGTGCCAGCGGTGGAGCAATAGGGCAGTTCTTC. Looking up the rest from reference TRBV28 and TRBJ2-1 gives the full variable domain: DVKVTQSSRYLVKRTGEKVFLECVQDMDHENMFWYRQDPGLGLRLIYFSYDVKMKEKGDIPEGYSVSREKKERFSLILESASTNQTSMYLCASGGAIGQFFGPGTRLTVL.

Comment on this clone: Other DNA sequences in this specimen translate into the identical CDR3. V and J are TRBV11-3 and TRBJ2-7, with D possibly being TRBD1 (5 bases). The CDR3 covers 12 residues. Germline CDR1 SGHNT, CDR2 YENEEA. V was cut by 5 bases and J by 4 bases, with 9 bases left in between. DNA for the CDR3: TGTGCCAGCAGCATAACAGGTTACGAGCAGTACTTC. Protein sequence: CASSITGYEQYF.

The chain combines TRBV18 with TRBJ2-7; D is uncertain. This CDR3 has 14 amino acids. With 1 base removed from V and 5 bases from J, the gap between germline ends came to 12 bases. The germline V gene has CDR1 KGHSH and CDR2 LQKENI. The CDR3 spells CASSPREPTNEQYF. CDR3 nucleotides: TGTGCCAGCTCACCACGAGAACCTACGAACGAGCAGTACTTC.

The chain has TRBV9 and TRBJ2-2; a weak D match, TRBD1 (6 bases). Per the germline V gene, CDR1 is SGDLS and CDR2 is YYNGEE. This CDR3 region has 13 residues. V gave up 1 base and J gave up 6 bases, with 7 bases separating them. CDR3 nucleotide sequence: TGTGCCAGCAGCGTATCAGGGGCCGGGGAGCTGTTTTTT. As protein: CASSVSGAGELFF. The full variable domain, completed using reference TRBV9 and TRBJ2-2, is DSGVTQTPKHLITATGQRVTLRCSPRSGDLSVYWYQQSLDQGLQFLIQYYNGEERAKGNILERFSAQQFPDLHSELNLSSLELGDSALYFCASSVSGAGELFFGEGSRLTVL.

This chain links TRBV6-5 with TRBJ2-1, with 8 nucleotides matching TRBD2. CDR1 and CDR2 from the germline V gene are MNHEY and SVGAGI. The CDR3 loop spans 16 amino acids. The V and J ends lost 2 bases and 2 bases, in that order; junction bases with no gene match: 5. CDR3 sequence reads: CASSYTAGGAYNEQFF. CDR3 bases: TGTGCCAGCAGTTACACTGCCGGGGGGGCCTACAATGAGCAGTTCTTC.

The chain joins TRBV18 to TRBJ1-2, with D hard to call. The CDR3 has 13 amino acids. The V gene's germline CDR1 is KGHSH and CDR2 LQKENI. V lost 3 bases, J lost 3 bases, and 8 bases lay in between. CDR3 DNA: TGTGCCAGCTCACCCTTACACGACTATGGCTACACCTTC. Amino acids: CASSPLHDYGYTF.

Only a few counts were recorded for this clone. The chain combines TRBV28 with TRBJ1-2; a possible D gene is TRBD1 (5 bases). Per the germline V gene, CDR1 is MDHEN and CDR2 is SYDVKM. There are 15 residues in the CDR3. Trimming left V 3 bases short and J 7 bases short, with 18 bases between. The CDR3 loop reads CASSLAPGAEGGYTF. CDR3 DNA sequence: TGTGCCAGCAGTTTGGCACCCGGGGCGGAGGGTGGCTACACCTTC.

This clone was recorded once. This chain joins TRBV29-1 and TRBJ2-1; tentatively, D is TRBD2 (6 bases). The CDR3 has 11 amino acids. V dropped 7 bases and J dropped 12 bases, with 16 bases sitting between them. Germline V CDR1 and CDR2: SQVTM, ANQGSEA. The CDR3 here is CSEWDSSGQFF. The DNA of the CDR3 is TGCAGCGAGTGGGACTCCAGTGGGCAGTTCTTC.

The V call is TRBV10-3, the J call TRBJ1-1; D possibly corresponds to TRBD1 (5 bases). Trimming stripped 2 bases from V and 5 bases from J, with 12 bases between. The CDR3 spans 14 residues. Germline V gene data show CDR1 as ENHRY and CDR2 as SYGVKD. In DNA form, the CDR3 reads TGTGCCATCAGTGAGGGACATCCAAGGACTGAAGCTTTCTTT. This gives the protein CAISEGHPRTEAFF.

The V call is TRBV18, the J call TRBJ1-1, with 9 bases identical to TRBD1. This CDR3 region has 16 residues. The V and J ends lost 1 base and 4 bases, in that order; junction bases with no gene match: 7. Germline loops: CDR1 KGHSH, CDR2 LQKENI. CDR3: CASSPQTGGLGTEAFF. In DNA form, the CDR3 reads TGTGCCAGCTCACCACAGACAGGGGGTCTCGGCACTGAAGCTTTCTTT.